This T cell receptor beta chain emerged from a study of cytomegalovirus exposure and HLA in healthy donors. This CDR3 has 16 residues. Germline V gene lookup returns CDR1 LNHDA and CDR2 SQIVND (reference sequence). The junction had 8 bases not matched to a gene; V was cut back by 4 bases and J by 2 bases. On this clone itself: Its antigen is unknown.

Study observations and caveats: Further analysis was carried out later, and it showed several of the most significant clusters appearing linked to common viral pathogens. Sequencing probably produced one cluster of sequence variants that were highly shared.

PCR involved 60 Vbeta and 13 Jbeta primers. Only in-frame clones appear in the TCRdb table, and some are missing; sequencing was by immunoSEQ multiplex PCR. This table holds fewer than 150,000 clones, approximately 80% found once. The specimen was PBMCs. This TCR came from a human donor in good health. The V and J genes are TRBV19 and TRBJ2-3, with 8 bases matching TRBD1. The CDR3 DNA is TGTGCCAGTAGTACGGCCGGGACAGGATACACAGATACGCAGTATTTT. Amino acids: CASSTAGTGYTDTQYF. The entire variable domain, with the rest obtained from reference TRBV19 and TRBJ2-3, is as follows: DGGITQSPKYLFRKEGQNVTLSCEQNLNHDAMYWYRQDPGQGLRLIYYSQIVNDFQKGDIAEGYSVSREKKESFPLTVTSAQKNPTAFYLCASSTAGTGYTDTQYFGPGTRLTVL.